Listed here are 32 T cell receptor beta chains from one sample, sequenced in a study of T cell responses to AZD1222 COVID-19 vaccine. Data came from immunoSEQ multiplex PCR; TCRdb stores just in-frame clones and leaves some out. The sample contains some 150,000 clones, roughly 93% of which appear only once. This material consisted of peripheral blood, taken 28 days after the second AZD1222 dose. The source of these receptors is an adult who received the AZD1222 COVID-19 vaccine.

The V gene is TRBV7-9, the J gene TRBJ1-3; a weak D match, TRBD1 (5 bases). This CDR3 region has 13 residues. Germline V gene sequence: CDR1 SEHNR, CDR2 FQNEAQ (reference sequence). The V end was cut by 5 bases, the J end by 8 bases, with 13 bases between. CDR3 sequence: CASSRDGADTIYF. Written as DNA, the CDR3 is TGTGCCAGCAGCAGGGACGGGGCTGACACCATATATTTT.

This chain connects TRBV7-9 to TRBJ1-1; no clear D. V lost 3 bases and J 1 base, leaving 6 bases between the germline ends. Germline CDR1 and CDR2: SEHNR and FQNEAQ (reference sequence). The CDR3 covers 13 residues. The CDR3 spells CASSFGGNTEAFF. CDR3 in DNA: TGTGCCAGCAGCTTCGGAGGGAACACTGAAGCTTTCTTT.

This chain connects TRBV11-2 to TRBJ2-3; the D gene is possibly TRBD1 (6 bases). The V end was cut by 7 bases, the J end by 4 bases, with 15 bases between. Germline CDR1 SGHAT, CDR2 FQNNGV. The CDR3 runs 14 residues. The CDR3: CASTPRAGADTQYF. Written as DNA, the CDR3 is TGTGCCAGCACCCCCCGAGCAGGGGCAGATACGCAGTATTTT.

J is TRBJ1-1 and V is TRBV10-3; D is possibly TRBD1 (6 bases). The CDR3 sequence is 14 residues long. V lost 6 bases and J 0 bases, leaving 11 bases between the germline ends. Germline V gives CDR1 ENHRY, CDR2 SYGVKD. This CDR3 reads CAIRDSIMNTEAFF. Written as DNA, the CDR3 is TGTGCCATCAGGGACAGTATAATGAACACTGAAGCTTTCTTT.

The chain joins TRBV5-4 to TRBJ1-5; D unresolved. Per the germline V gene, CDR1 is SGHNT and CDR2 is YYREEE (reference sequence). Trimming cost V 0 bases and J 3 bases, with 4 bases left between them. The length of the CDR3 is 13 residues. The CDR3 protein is CASSLAPNQPQHF. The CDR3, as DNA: TGTGCCAGCAGCTTGGCTCCCAATCAGCCCCAGCATTTT.

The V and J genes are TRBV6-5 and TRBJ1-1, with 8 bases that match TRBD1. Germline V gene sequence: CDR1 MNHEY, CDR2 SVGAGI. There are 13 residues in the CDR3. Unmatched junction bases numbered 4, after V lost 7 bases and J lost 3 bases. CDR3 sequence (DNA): TGTGCCAGCACCATGACAGGGGACACTGAAGCTTTCTTT. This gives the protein CASTMTGDTEAFF.

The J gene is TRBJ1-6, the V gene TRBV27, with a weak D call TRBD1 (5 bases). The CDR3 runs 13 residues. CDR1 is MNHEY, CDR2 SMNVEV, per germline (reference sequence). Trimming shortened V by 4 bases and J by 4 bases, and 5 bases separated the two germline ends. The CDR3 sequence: CASSSGYNSPLHF. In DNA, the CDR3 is TGTGCCAGCAGTTCAGGGTATAATTCACCCCTCCACTTT.

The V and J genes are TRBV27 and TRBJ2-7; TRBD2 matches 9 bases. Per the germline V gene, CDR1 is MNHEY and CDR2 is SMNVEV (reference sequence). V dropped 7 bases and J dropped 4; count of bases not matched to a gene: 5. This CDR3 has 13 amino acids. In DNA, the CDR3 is TGTGCCAGCAAGGGACTAGCTGGATACGAGCAGTACTTC. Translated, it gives CASKGLAGYEQYF.

CDR3 in amino acids: CASSLIGGATSTDTQYF. The CDR3 DNA reads as TGTGCCAGCAGCTTAATCGGGGGGGCGACTAGCACAGATACGCAGTATTTT. This sequence joins TRBV7-3 and TRBJ2-3; 8 nucleotides agree with TRBD2. Germline V gene data show CDR1 as SGHTA and CDR2 as FQGTGA. This CDR3 has 17 residues. The trim removed 1 base at V and 0 bases at J, leaving 6 bases unmatched.

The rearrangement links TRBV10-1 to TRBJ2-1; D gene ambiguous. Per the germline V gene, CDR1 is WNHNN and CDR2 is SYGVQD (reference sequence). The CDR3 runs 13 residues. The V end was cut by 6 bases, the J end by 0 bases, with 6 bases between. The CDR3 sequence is CASSHGSYNEQFF. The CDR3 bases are TGCGCCAGCAGCCACGGCTCCTACAATGAGCAGTTCTTC.

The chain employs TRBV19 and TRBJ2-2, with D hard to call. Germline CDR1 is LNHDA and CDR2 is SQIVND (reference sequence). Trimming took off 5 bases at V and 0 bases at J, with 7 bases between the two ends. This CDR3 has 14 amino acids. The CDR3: CASSLFANTGELFF. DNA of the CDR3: TGTGCCAGTAGTCTTTTCGCGAACACCGGGGAGCTGTTTTTT.

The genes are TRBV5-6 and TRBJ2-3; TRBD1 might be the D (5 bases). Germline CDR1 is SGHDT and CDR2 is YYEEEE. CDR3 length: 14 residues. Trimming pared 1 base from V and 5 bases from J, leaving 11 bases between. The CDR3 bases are TGTGCCAGCAGCTTGCGTCAGGGCAAAGATACGCAGTATTTT. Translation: CASSLRQGKDTQYF.

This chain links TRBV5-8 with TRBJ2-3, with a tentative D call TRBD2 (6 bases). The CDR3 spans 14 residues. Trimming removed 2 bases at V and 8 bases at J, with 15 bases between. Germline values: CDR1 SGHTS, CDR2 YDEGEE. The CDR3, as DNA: TGTGCCAGCAGCTTTTCAGGCGGGAAGGGTACGCAGTATTTT. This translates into CASSFSGGKGTQYF.

CDR3 sequence (DNA): TGTGCCAGCAGCTTACAGGGAATCACTGAAGCTTTCTTT. Amino acid sequence: CASSLQGITEAFF. The rearrangement links TRBV7-3 to TRBJ1-1; TRBD1 might be the D (5 bases). V shed 2 bases and J shed 4 bases, with 8 bases lying between them. Germline V CDR1 and CDR2: SGHTA, FQGTGA. This CDR3 comprises 13 residues. Filled out from reference TRBV7-3 and TRBJ1-1, the complete variable domain reads GAGVSQTPSNKVTEKGKYVELRCDPISGHTALYWYRQSLGQGPEFLIYFQGTGAADDSGLPNDRFFAVRPEGSVSTLKIQRTERGDSAVYLCASSLQGITEAFFGQGTRLTVV.

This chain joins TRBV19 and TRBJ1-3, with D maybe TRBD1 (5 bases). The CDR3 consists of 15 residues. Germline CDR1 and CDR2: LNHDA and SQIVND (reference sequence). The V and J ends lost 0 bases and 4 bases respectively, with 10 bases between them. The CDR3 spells CASSIEKGRGNTIYF. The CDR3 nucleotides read TGTGCCAGTAGTATAGAAAAGGGGCGCGGAAACACCATATATTTT.

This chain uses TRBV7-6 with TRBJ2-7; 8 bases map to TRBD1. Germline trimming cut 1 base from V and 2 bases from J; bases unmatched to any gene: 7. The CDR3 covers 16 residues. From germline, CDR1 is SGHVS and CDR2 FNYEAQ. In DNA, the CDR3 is TGTGCCAGCAGCTTAGGGGGGACAGGAGCTACCTACGAGCAGTACTTC. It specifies CASSLGGTGATYEQYF.

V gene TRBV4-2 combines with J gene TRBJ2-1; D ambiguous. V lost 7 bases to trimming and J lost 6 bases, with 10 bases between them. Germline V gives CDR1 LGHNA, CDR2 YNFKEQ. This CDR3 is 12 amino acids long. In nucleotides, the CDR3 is TGTGCCAGCAATAGTATGTCCAATGAGCAGTTCTTC. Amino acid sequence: CASNSMSNEQFF.

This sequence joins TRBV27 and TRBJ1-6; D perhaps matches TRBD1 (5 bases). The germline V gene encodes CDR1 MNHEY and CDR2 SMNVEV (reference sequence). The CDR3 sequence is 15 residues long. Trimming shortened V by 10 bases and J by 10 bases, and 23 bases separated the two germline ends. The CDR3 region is CAKTAPGGVKSPLHF. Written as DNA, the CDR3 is TGTGCCAAAACAGCGCCGGGAGGGGTGAAATCACCCCTCCACTTT.

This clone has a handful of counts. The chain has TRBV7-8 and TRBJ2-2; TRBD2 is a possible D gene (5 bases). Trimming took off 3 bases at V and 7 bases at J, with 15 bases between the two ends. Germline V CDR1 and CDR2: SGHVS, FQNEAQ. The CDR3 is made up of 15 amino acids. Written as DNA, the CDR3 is TGTGCCAGCAGCTTGAGCCGGACTCCCAGCGGGGAGCTGTTTTTT. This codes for CASSLSRTPSGELFF.

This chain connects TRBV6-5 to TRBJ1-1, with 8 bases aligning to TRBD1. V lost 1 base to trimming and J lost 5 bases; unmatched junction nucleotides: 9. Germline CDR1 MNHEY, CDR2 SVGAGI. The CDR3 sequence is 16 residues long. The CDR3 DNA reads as TGTGCCAGCAGTTACTTCCCCGACAGGGGAGGGACTGAAGCTTTCTTT. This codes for CASSYFPDRGGTEAFF.

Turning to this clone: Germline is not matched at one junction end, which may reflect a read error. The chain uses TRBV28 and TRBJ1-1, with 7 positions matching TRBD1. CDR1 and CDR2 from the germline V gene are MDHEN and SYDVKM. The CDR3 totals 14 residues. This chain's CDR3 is CASNLQGMNTEAFF. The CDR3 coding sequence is TGTGCCAGCAATTTACAGGGGATGAACACTGAAGCTTTCTTT.

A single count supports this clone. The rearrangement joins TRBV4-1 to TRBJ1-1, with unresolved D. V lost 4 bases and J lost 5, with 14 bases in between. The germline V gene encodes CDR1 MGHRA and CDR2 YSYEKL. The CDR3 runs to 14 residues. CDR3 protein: CASSLFDEATEAFF. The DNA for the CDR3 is TGCGCCAGCAGCCTCTTCGATGAGGCGACTGAAGCTTTCTTT.

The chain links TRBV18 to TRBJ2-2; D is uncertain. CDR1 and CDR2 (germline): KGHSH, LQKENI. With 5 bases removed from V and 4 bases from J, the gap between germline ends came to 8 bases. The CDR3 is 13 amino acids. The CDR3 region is CASSGPFTGELFF. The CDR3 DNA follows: TGTGCCAGCTCAGGACCTTTCACCGGGGAGCTGTTTTTT.

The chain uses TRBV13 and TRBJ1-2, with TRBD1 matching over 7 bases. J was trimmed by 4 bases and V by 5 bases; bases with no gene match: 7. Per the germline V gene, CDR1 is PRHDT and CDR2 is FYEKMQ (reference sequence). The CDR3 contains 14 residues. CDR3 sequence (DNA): TGTGCCAGCAGCCCCCCGGGACAGTCCTATGGCTACACCTTC. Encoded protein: CASSPPGQSYGYTF.

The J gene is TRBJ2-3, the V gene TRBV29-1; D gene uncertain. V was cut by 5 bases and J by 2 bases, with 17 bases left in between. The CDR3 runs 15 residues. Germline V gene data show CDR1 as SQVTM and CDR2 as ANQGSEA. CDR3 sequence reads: CSVPKGPTNTDTQYF. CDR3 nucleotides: TGCAGCGTTCCTAAAGGCCCCACAAACACAGATACGCAGTATTTT.

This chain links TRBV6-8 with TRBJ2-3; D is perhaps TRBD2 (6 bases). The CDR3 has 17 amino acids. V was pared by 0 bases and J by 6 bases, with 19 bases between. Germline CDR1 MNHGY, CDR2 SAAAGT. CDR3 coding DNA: TGTGCCAGCAGTTACTCGGAGGGGCGGGGATTTGGGGATACGCAGTATTTT. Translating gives CASSYSEGRGFGDTQYF.

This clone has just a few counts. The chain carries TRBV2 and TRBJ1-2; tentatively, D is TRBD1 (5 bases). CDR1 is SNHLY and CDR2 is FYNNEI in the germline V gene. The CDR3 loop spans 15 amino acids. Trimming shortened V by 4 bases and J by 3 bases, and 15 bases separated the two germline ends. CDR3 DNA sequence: TGTGCCAGCAGTGTCGGGCAGGGCGGAGACTATGGCTACACCTTC. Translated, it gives CASSVGQGGDYGYTF.

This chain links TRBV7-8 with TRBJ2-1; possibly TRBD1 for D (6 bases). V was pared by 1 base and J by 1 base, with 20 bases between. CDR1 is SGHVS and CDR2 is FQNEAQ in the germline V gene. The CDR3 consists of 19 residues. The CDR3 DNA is TGTGCCAGCAGCTTAGATCTAGCCCTCCCCGACAGGTCCTACAATGAGCAGTTCTTC. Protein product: CASSLDLALPDRSYNEQFF. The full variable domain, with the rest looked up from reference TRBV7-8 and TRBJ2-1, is GAGVSQSPRYKVAKRGQDVALRCDPISGHVSLFWYQQALGQGPEFLTYFQNEAQLDKSGLPSDRFFAERPEGSVSTLKIQRTQQEDSAVYLCASSLDLALPDRSYNEQFFGPGTRLTVL.

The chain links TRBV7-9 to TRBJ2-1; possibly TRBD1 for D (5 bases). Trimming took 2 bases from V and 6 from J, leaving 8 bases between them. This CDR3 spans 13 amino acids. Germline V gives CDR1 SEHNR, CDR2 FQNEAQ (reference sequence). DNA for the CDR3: TGTGCCAGCAGCTTAAGACAGATCAATGAGCAGTTCTTC. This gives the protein CASSLRQINEQFF.

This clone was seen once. CDR3 nucleotide sequence: TGTGCCAGCAGTTCGACAGGGCCCGGGGAGCTGTTTTTT. Its translation: CASSSTGPGELFF. This chain uses TRBV12-3 or TRBV12-4 with TRBJ2-2, with 7 bases that match TRBD1. Germline trimming cut 4 bases from V and 6 bases from J; bases unmatched to any gene: 2. This CDR3 is built from 13 residues.

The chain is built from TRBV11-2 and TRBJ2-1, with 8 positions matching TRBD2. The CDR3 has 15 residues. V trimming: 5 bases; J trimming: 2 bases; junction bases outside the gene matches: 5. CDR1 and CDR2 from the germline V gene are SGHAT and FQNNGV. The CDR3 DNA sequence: TGTGCCAGCAGCCGGGGGGGGCTCCCCTACAATGAGCAGTTCTTC. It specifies CASSRGGLPYNEQFF.

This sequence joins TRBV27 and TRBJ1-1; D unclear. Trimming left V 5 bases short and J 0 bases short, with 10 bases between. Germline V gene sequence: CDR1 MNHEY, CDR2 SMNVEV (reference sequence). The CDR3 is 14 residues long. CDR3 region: CASSPGGLNTEAFF. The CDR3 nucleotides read TGTGCCAGCAGTCCCGGAGGATTGAACACTGAAGCTTTCTTT.